This T cell receptor (beta chain) was retrieved from a study of T-cell reconstitution after alpha-beta-depleted transplantation in children. The TCRbeta library was prepared with unique molecular identifiers. TCRdb reanalysed the PCR reads using MiXCR and keeps one entry per CDR3 protein. The sample contains around 380,000 distinct CDR3 sequences, roughly 11% of which appear only once. CDR3 length: 12 amino acids. The germline V gene encodes CDR1 LGHNT and CDR2 FRNRAP. The V end was cut by 5 bases, the J end by 6 bases, with 9 bases between. This clonotype was recorded a few times. V gene TRBV12-5 combines with J gene TRBJ2-3; D gene unclear. This sample comprised PBMCs from the stem cell graft donor, obtained from the stem cell graft. The clonotype originates from a human donor who donated a stem cell graft to a child with acute myeloid leukemia. The CDR3 DNA reads TGTGCTAGTGGTCCCCTATGGGATACGCAGTATTTT. It specifies CASGPLWDTQYF. Together with reference TRBV12-5 and TRBJ2-3, the CDR3 gives the full variable domain: DARVTQTPRHKVTEMGQEVTMRCQPILGHNTVFWYRQTMMQGLELLAYFRNRAPLDDSGMPKDRFSAEMPDATLATLKIQPSEPRDSAVYFCASGPLWDTQYFGPGTRLTVL.